The present TCR beta chain was sequenced within a study of regulatory and conventional T cells in RAG deficiency. The study's findings and limits: In Omenn syndrome, Treg and Tconv repertoires overlapped >75%.

Details on this clone: Its antigen is unidentified.

The method was immunoSEQ multiplex PCR; TCRdb's version includes in-frame clones alone and lacks a portion of them. Of around 37,000 clones listed, 89% are singletons. CDR1 is SQVTM and CDR2 is ANQGSEA in the germline V gene. The V gene lost 6 bases and the J gene lost 11 bases, with 7 bases spanning the gap. The CDR3 loop spans 8 amino acids. In addition, the sample was reused for a study of regulatory T cells. That work adds: The primer mix had 52 TRBV and 13 TRBJ primers.

The sequencing sample was made of CD8+ T cells sorted from blood. The TCR originated in a human donor in good health. The rearrangement uses TRBV29-1 and TRBJ1-2, with a possible D match to TRBD1 (5 bases). The CDR3 protein is CSVGAYTF. CDR3 DNA sequence: TGCAGCGTCGGGGCGTACACCTTC.